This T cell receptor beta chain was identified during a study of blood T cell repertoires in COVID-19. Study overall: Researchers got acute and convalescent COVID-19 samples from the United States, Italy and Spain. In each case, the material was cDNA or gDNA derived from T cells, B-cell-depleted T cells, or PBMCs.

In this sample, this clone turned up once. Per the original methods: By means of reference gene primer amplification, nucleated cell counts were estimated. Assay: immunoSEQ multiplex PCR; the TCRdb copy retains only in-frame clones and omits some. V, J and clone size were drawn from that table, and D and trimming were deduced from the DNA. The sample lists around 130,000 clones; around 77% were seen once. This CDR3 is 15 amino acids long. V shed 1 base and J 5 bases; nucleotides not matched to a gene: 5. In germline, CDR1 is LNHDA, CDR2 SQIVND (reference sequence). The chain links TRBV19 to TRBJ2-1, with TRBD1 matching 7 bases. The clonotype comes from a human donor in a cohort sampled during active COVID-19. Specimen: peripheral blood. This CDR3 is CASSIGETGNNEQFF. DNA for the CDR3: TGTGCCAGTAGTATAGGGGAGACAGGGAACAATGAGCAGTTCTTC.